Below, 8 T cell receptor beta chains from the same sample are listed, as sequenced in a study of radiotherapy plus CTLA-4 blockade in lung cancer. Data came from immunoSEQ multiplex PCR; TCRdb stores just in-frame clones and leaves some out. The table records 100,000 to 150,000 clones, 85% to 90% of them present only once. Sequenced material: peripheral blood, taken from a patient treated with radiotherapy plus ipilimumab. The source is a human donor with non-small cell lung cancer that progressed on radiotherapy plus ipilimumab.

The gene calls are TRBV11-3 and TRBJ2-1, with 7 bases fitting TRBD1. The CDR3 extends over 14 amino acids. V lost 1 base, J lost 3 bases, and 0 bases stayed unmatched. Germline CDR1 and CDR2: SGHNT and YENEEA. CDR3 bases: TGTGCCAGCAGCTTAGGGGACAGCTACAATGAGCAGTTCTTC. It codes for CASSLGDSYNEQFF.

This clone was seen a single time. This chain uses TRBV5-1 with TRBJ1-1, with D uncertain. Per germline, CDR1 SGHRS and CDR2 YFSETQ. The length of the CDR3 is 13 residues. V was pared by 0 bases and J by 5 bases, with 8 bases between. CDR3 in amino acids: CASSLESWTEAFF. The CDR3 nucleotides read TGCGCCAGCAGCTTGGAATCATGGACTGAAGCTTTCTTT.

The chain recombines TRBV30 with TRBJ1-1, with D possibly matching TRBD1 (5 bases). Germline V gene sequence: CDR1 GTSNPN, CDR2 SVGIG (reference sequence). The CDR3 totals 13 residues. The CDR3 sequence is CAMLLRGNTEAFF. The CDR3 coding sequence is TGTGCGATGCTCCTGAGGGGTAACACTGAAGCTTTCTTT.

The V gene is TRBV19, the J gene TRBJ2-7; 9 bases line up with TRBD1. Trimming at V came to 4 bases and at J to 3 bases, leaving 4 bases not matched to a gene. The CDR3 has 14 residues. The germline V gene encodes CDR1 LNHDA and CDR2 SQIVND (reference sequence). CDR3 residues: CASSNSGQGYEQYF. The CDR3 region has the DNA TGTGCCAGTAGTAACTCGGGACAGGGCTACGAGCAGTACTTC.

The chain combines TRBV5-8 with TRBJ2-1; 10 bases are shared with TRBD2. The CDR3 spans 13 residues. With V trimmed by 1 base and J by 15 bases, 7 bases remained unmatched. Germline V gene data show CDR1 as SGHTS and CDR2 as YDEGEE. The CDR3 bases are TGTGCCAGCAGCTTGACTAGCGGGGCCGTCGGGTTCTTC. This encodes CASSLTSGAVGFF.

The V call is TRBV29-1, the J call TRBJ2-7; 11 positions agree with TRBD2. Per the germline V gene, CDR1 is SQVTM and CDR2 is ANQGSEA. CDR3 length equals 16 residues. Trimming cost V 4 bases and J 6 bases; bases outside gene matches: 14. The CDR3 is CSVGDLAGGRRGEQYF. As DNA, the CDR3 is TGCAGCGTTGGTGACCTAGCGGGAGGCCGAAGGGGCGAGCAGTACTTC.

Comments on this clone: One junction end disagrees with the germline gene, perhaps due to a read error. V gene TRBV10-1 combines with J gene TRBJ2-1, with TRBD2 identical over 11 bases. The CDR3 sequence is 19 residues long. CDR1 is WNHNN and CDR2 is SYGVQD in the germline V gene (reference sequence). The CDR3 here is CVSRLHPGLAALPYNEQFF. The CDR3 DNA sequence: TGCGTCAGCCGCCTCCACCCGGGACTAGCGGCCCTCCCCTACAATGAGCAGTTCTTC.

This clone has just a few counts. The rearrangement joins TRBV6-1 to TRBJ2-7; the D call may be TRBD1 or TRBD2 (5 bases each). The V gene lost 7 bases and the J gene lost 2 bases, with 15 bases spanning the gap. The germline CDR1 and CDR2 sequences are MNHNS and SASEGT. The CDR3 totals 14 residues. The CDR3 is CASTRRDRTYEQYF. In DNA form, the CDR3 reads TGTGCCAGCACCAGACGGGACCGGACCTACGAGCAGTACTTC.